This T cell receptor beta chain was documented in a study of T-cell reconstitution after alpha-beta-depleted transplantation in children. This clonotype came up a few times. Its antigen is not known. V was clipped by 4 bases and J by 7 bases; unmatched bases: 9. The CDR3 is made up of 14 amino acids. CDR1 is SGHTA and CDR2 is FQGNSA in the germline V gene. Whole-study results and caveats: Surviving recipient T cells and thymic progenitors produced the high day-60 TCRbeta diversity seen in some patients. Several hundred expanded graft clones reportedly supplied alpha-beta T cells about two months after transplant.

TCRbeta library preparation incorporated unique molecular identifiers. TCRdb reprocessed the PCR reads with MiXCR, giving one entry per CDR3 protein. This table has roughly 220,000 distinct CDR3 sequences, about 8.2% appearing once. The TCR originated in a male patient aged 2 to 10 who had a stem cell transplant for acute myeloid leukemia, so the T cells may come from the graft donor. Sample: PBMCs, mostly from graft donor cells, taken 360 days after TCRalphabeta/CD19-depleted stem cell transplant. V usage is TRBV7-2 and J usage is TRBJ2-7; 8 bases align to TRBD1. In DNA form, the CDR3 reads TGTGCCAGCAGCTCAAGGACAGGGATGAGGGAGCAGTACTTC. The encoded protein is CASSSRTGMREQYF.